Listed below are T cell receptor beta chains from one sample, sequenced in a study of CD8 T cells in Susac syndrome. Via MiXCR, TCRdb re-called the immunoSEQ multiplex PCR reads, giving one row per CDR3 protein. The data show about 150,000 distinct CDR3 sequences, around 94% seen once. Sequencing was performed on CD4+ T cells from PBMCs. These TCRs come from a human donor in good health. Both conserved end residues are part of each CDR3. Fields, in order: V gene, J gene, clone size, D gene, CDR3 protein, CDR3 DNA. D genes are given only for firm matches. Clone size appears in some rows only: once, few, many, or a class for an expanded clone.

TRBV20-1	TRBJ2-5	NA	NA	CSASGGAGETQYF	TGCAGCGCTAGTGGGGGAGCTGGAGAGACCCAGTACTTC
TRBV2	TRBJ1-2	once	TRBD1	CASSQTGINYGYTF	TGTGCCAGCTCTCAGACAGGGATTAACTATGGCTACACCTTC
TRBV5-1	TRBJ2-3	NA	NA	CASSRPQPPDTQYF	TGCGCCAGCAGCCGGCCTCAACCCCCAGATACGCAGTATTTT
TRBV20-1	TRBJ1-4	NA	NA	CSARGLEGREKLFF	TGCAGTGCTAGAGGGTTGGAGGGGCGGGAAAAACTGTTTTTT
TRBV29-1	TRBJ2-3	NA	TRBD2	CSVRGGTDTQYF	TGCAGCGTCCGGGGGGGCACAGATACGCAGTATTTT
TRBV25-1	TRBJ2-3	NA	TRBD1	CASRNRGRFTDTQYF	TGTGCCAGCAGGAACAGGGGCCGTTTCACAGATACGCAGTATTTT
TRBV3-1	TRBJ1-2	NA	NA	CASSRGGDYGYTF	TGTGCCAGCAGCCGGGGAGGGGACTATGGCTACACCTTC
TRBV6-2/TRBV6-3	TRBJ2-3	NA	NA	CASTTWGASTDTQYF	TGTGCCAGCACCACGTGGGGGGCCAGCACAGATACGCAGTATTTT
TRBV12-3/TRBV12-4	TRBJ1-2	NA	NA	CASSFLDSRYDGYTF	TGTGCCAGCAGTTTTTTGGACAGTCGTTATGATGGCTACACCTTC
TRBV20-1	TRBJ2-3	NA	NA	CSASGGADTQYF	TGCAGTGCTAGCGGAGGTGCAGATACGCAGTATTTT
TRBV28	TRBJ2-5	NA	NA	CASSRAGDRQETQYF	TGTGCCAGCAGCCGGGCAGGCGACCGCCAAGAGACCCAGTACTTC
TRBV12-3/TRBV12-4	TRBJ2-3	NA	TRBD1	CASSNRGRRADTQYF	TGTGCCAGCAGCAACAGGGGGCGCCGGGCAGATACGCAGTATTTT
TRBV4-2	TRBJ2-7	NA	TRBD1	CASSRQGNYEQYF	TGTGCCAGCAGCCGACAGGGGAACTACGAGCAGTACTTC
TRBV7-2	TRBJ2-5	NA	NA	CASSPQGLGTQYF	TGTGCCAGCAGCCCACAAGGTTTGGGGACCCAGTACTTC
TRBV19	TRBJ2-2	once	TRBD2	CASSMGLVNNPGELFF	TGTGCCAGTAGTATGGGACTAGTCAATAACCCCGGGGAGCTGTTTTTT
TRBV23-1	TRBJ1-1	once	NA	CASSTGPATPFF	TGCGCCAGCAGCACAGGGCCCGCAACACCTTTCTTT
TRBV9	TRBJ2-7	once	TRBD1	CASSPRTGGSYEQYF	TGTGCCAGCAGTCCCAGGACAGGGGGCTCCTACGAGCAGTACTTC
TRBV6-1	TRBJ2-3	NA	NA	CASRITGTDTQYF	TGTGCCAGCAGGATCACAGGCACAGATACGCAGTATTTT
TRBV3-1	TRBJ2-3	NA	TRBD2	CASSQDGPSGASTDTQYF	TGTGCCAGCAGCCAAGATGGTCCTAGCGGGGCTAGCACAGATACGCAGTATTTT
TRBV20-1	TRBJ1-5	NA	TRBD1	CSASRQGLRDQPQHF	TGCAGTGCTAGTCGACAGGGTTTAAGGGATCAGCCCCAGCATTTT
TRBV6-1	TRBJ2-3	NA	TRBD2	CASSSGGRTDTQYF	TGTGCCAGCAGTAGCGGGGGCCGCACAGATACGCAGTATTTT
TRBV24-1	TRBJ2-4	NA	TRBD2	CATSATSGSDIQYF	TGTGCCACCAGTGCCACTAGCGGGAGTGACATTCAGTACTTC
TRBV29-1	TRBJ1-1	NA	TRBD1	CSSKTGLVAEAFF	TGCAGCTCCAAGACAGGGTTAGTTGCTGAAGCTTTCTTT
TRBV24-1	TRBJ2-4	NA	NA	CATSDRRGAGAKNIQYF	TGTGCCACCAGTGATCGACGAGGGGCGGGGGCGAAAAACATTCAGTACTTC
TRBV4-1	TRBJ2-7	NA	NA	CASSQVWSADAEQYF	TGCGCCAGCAGCCAGGTCTGGTCAGCCGATGCCGAGCAGTACTTC
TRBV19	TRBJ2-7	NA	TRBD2	CASGLAGASYEQYF	TGTGCCAGTGGACTAGCGGGAGCCTCCTACGAGCAGTACTTC
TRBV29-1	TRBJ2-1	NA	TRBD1	CSVLLQGYGQFF	TGCAGCGTACTACTACAGGGGTACGGGCAGTTCTTC
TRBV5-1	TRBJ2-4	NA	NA	CASSLGGQLAKNIQYF	TGCGCCAGCAGCTTGGGGGGGCAGCTAGCCAAAAACATTCAGTACTTC
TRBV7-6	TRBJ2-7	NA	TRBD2	CASSPRGIAGDEQYF	TGTGCCAGCAGCCCGCGGGGGATCGCAGGCGACGAGCAGTACTTC
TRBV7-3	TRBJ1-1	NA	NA	CASSRRADTEAFF	TGTGCCAGCAGCCGCAGGGCGGACACTGAAGCTTTCTTT
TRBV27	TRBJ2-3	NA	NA	CASSPSRRLDRTDTQYF	TGTGCCAGTTCCCCCTCGAGGCGCCTAGATCGCACAGATACGCAGTATTTT
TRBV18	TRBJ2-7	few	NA	CASSSLGEQYF	TGTGCCAGCTCGTCTTTAGGCGAGCAGTACTTC